This T cell receptor beta chain was retrieved from a study of early T cells in non-severe SARS-CoV-2 infection (dated by TCRdb to 2020 to 2022). At the level of the whole study: Because TCR sequencing was done on bulk RNA from unsorted whole blood, the alpha and beta chains could not be paired. On the study overall, not on this receptor specifically: Matching against VDJdb was skewed toward anti-spike CD8 responses, likely underestimated virus-specific expansions, and missed private and CD4 specificities.

Relative to germline, V is 5 bases shorter and J is 3 bases shorter, with 13 bases between their ends. There are 14 amino acids in the CDR3, from cysteine to phenylalanine inclusive. The sequence is cut down to CDR3 DNA, 42 bases in frame from base 1. CDR1 is given as MDHEN and CDR2 as SYDVKM, both from the germline V gene. A case-control design nested within a healthcare worker cohort in London, UK, was used, with weekly nasopharyngeal swab PCR tests and blood sampling performed. Healthcare workers were enrolled in the week of the UK lockdown, from 23 to 31 March 2020, and were followed every week for up to about 16 weeks. The library came from 5' RACE. This sample was sequenced with a NextSeq 500. Unique molecular identifiers were attached to individual cDNA molecules in the TCR library protocol so that sequencing error and PCR bias could be corrected. TCR alpha and beta chains were both sequenced, and the abundances of alpha and beta sequences in each sample were closely correlated with each other. The original methods were these. Decombinator V4 was used to annotate the V gene, J gene and CDR3 of the TCR sequences. TCRs were defined as expanded if a significant change between any two time points was detected under a Poisson model with p below 0.0001. Abundances of TCRs were expressed as counts per million after normalisation to the total number of TCRs sequenced in each sample. TRAV1-2 paired with TRAJ12, TRAJ20 or TRAJ33 defined MAIT TCRs, while TRAV10 paired with TRAJ18 defined iNKT TCRs. VDJdb, accessed on 1 November 2021, was searched for TCRs annotated for CMV, EBV and SARS-CoV-2, and TCRs annotated for more than one antigen were excluded. TCRdb reworked the public reads: Q25 trimming with fastp, MiXCR clone assembly, productive beta chains retained. For every CDR3 protein sequence, its rows merge into one entry that carries the most common genes and DNA. TCRdb's processing, not the authors' own work, is the source of the V and J calls. The sample yields about 29,000 distinct CDR3 sequences; about 5% were counted once. Less than 14% of the sample belongs to the ten largest clones.

This clonotype was observed at least ten times. It has no known antigen specificity. The sample holds no much larger clone one base away, and base qualities are not on file. The specimen sequenced was whole blood. The clonotype was recovered from an adult who was a healthcare worker with PCR-confirmed SARS-CoV-2 infection or an uninfected control (not recorded which). Here the chain combines TRBV28 and TRBJ1-1; the D gene is possibly TRBD1, with 6 bases matching. The CDR3 region reads CASSPRGFDTEAFF. In nucleotide form, the sequence is TGTGCCAGCAGTCCCAGGGGTTTCGACACTGAAGCTTTCTTT.